Listed below are T cell receptor beta chains from one sample, sequenced in a study of response to subunit inactivated influenza vaccine. TCRdb re-analysed the RT-PCR reads in MiXCR, keeping a single row per CDR3 protein. This sample has roughly 700,000 distinct CDR3 sequences, with about a sixth found just once. The sample in question was PBMCs from blood, obtained 12 days after vaccination. Every receptor here comes from a man aged 50-60 years who received an inactivated influenza vaccine. The CDR3 runs from the conserved cysteine through the conserved F or W. Each record gives: J gene, D gene, clone size, V gene, CDR3 DNA, CDR3 protein. A D gene is named only where the DNA matches it firmly. Clone size is stated in some rows and not others, as once, few, many or a class when expanded.

>TRBJ2-2|TRBD1|few|TRBV7-8
TGTGCCAGCAGCCCCGGACAGGGGGGTCCCGGGGAGCTGTTTTTT
CASSPGQGGPGELFF
>TRBJ2-2|.|many|TRBV4-2
TGTGCCAGCAGCCAAGATCCCGGGGGGCTGAACACCGGGGAGCTGTTTTTT
CASSQDPGGLNTGELFF
>TRBJ2-2|.|.|TRBV10-3
TGTGCCATCAGTGATTCCTTGGCGGGAACCATCAGGGGGGAGCTGTTTTTT
CAISDSLAGTIRGELFF
>TRBJ1-2|.|.|TRBV5-1
TGCGCCAGCAGCCGACAGTCTATGGAGGGCTACACCTTC
CASSRQSMEGYTF
>TRBJ1-1|.|.|TRBV29-1
TGCAGCGCACGGAAGGGGGGAGGAACTGAAGCTTTCTTT
CSARKGGGTEAFF
>TRBJ2-7|.|few|TRBV20-1
TGCAGTGCTAGAGATCCCAGGGGATCCTACGAGCAGTACTTC
CSARDPRGSYEQYF
>TRBJ2-7|.|.|TRBV4-3
TGCGCCAGCAGCCAAGACCCGACACACTCCTACGAGCAGTACTTC
CASSQDPTHSYEQYF
>TRBJ2-1|TRBD1|.|TRBV29-1
TGCAGCGTTGCCCATCTGACAGGGGGCCTCTACAATGAGCAGTTCTTC
CSVAHLTGGLYNEQFF
>TRBJ1-1|.|many|TRBV5-5
TGTGCCAGCAGCCCGACGGGCCCCCATGAAGCTTTCTTT
CASSPTGPHEAFF
>TRBJ2-7|TRBD2|few|TRBV9
TGTGCCAGCAGCGTAGTAGCGGGAGGGATCAACGAGCAGTACTTC
CASSVVAGGINEQYF
>TRBJ2-3|TRBD1|.|TRBV5-1
TGCGCCAGCAGCCAGGGACAGGCAAGCACAGATACGCAGTATTTT
CASSQGQASTDTQYF
>TRBJ1-5|.|.|TRBV29-1
TGCAGCGTTGAAGGGGGTTGGCAGCCCCAGCATTTT
CSVEGGWQPQHF
>TRBJ1-1|.|few|TRBV11-2
TGTGCCAGCAGCTTGACAGGAACTCCGGAAGCTTTCTTT
CASSLTGTPEAFF
>TRBJ2-7|.|few|TRBV5-4
TGTGCCAGCAGTCGGACTCTCGCCTACGAGCAGTACTTC
CASSRTLAYEQYF
>TRBJ1-2|.|few|TRBV12-3/TRBV12-4
TGTGCCAGCAGTTTCGGAGAGAGCTTCACCTTC
CASSFGESFTF
>TRBJ2-1|.|.|TRBV11-3
TGTGCCAGCAGCTTAGCCCCCGGCGGATTCGATGAGCAGTTCTTC
CASSLAPGGFDEQFF
>TRBJ1-1|.|.|TRBV7-2
TGTGCCAGCAGCTTAGCGGGCGTTACGGATGAAGCTTTCTTT
CASSLAGVTDEAFF
>TRBJ1-2|.|few|TRBV27
TGTGCCAGCAGTCCCATACTGGGCCCCGTTTATGGCTACACCTTC
CASSPILGPVYGYTF
>TRBJ2-1|TRBD1|.|TRBV12-3/TRBV12-4
TGTGCCAGCAGCTACGGACAGGGGGCTTACAATGAGCAGTTCTTC
CASSYGQGAYNEQFF
>TRBJ2-2|.|.|TRBV12-3/TRBV12-4
TGTGCCAGCAGTTTACCGACGTCCACCGGGGAGCTGTTTTTT
CASSLPTSTGELFF
>TRBJ1-2|.|.|TRBV2
TGTGCCAGCAGTGAAAGGACGGGGGCGCCGGGCTACACCTTC
CASSERTGAPGYTF
>TRBJ1-1|.|.|TRBV4-3
TGCGCCAGCAGCCAAGAGGGCCCAGAAACAGGTGAAGCTTTCTTT
CASSQEGPETGEAFF
>TRBJ2-3|.|.|TRBV28
TGTGCCAGCAAGGGGGAAAGAGATACGCAGTATTTT
CASKGERDTQYF
>TRBJ2-1|TRBD2|few|TRBV29-1
TGCAGCGTTTTTTCCCTACCCGGACTAGCGGGAAGAGCAAATGAGCAGTTCTTC
CSVFSLPGLAGRANEQFF
>TRBJ1-1|TRBD1|many|TRBV6-1
TGTGCCAGCGTGGCCCGGACAGGGGGCAACACTGAAGCTTTCTTT
CASVARTGGNTEAFF
>TRBJ2-1|TRBD2|.|TRBV7-3
TGTGCCAGCAGTAGCGGGAGGGCCACTGAGCAGTTCTTC
CASSSGRATEQFF
>TRBJ2-2|.|.|TRBV20-1
TGCAGTGCCCAGAGAGGGCCAGGGTCCACCGGGGAGCTGTTTTTT
CSAQRGPGSTGELFF
>TRBJ1-5|TRBD1|many|TRBV12-3/TRBV12-4
TGTGCCAGCAGTTGGGGACAGGGTAGGAGCCAGCCCCAGCATTTT
CASSWGQGRSQPQHF
>TRBJ2-3|.|few|TRBV12-3/TRBV12-4
TGTGCCAGCAGTTTGTGGACAGATACGCAGTATTTT
CASSLWTDTQYF
>TRBJ2-4|TRBD2|few|TRBV20-1
TGCAGTGCTAGAGATTTCGAATGGCGGGAGGGACGACTAGCCAAAAACATTCAGTACTTC
CSARDFEWREGRLAKNIQYF
>TRBJ1-2|.|.|TRBV28
TGTGCCAGCAGTTTCGAGGGGCCTAACTATGGCTACACCTTC
CASSFEGPNYGYTF
>TRBJ1-4|.|.|TRBV6-5
TGTGCCAGCAGTTACCGACTGGAGGGGAAACTGTTTTTT
CASSYRLEGKLFF
>TRBJ2-7|.|few|TRBV20-1
TGCAGTGCTACCAGATTGTCCTACGAGCAGTACTTC
CSATRLSYEQYF
>TRBJ1-5|TRBD1|.|TRBV12-3/TRBV12-4
TGTGCCAGCAGCCTACAGGGGGCGCGGCAGCCCCAGCATTTT
CASSLQGARQPQHF
>TRBJ2-7|.|.|TRBV6-1
TGTGCCAGCAGTCTTGGACAGACTGTTACCTACGAGCAGTACTTC
CASSLGQTVTYEQYF
>TRBJ2-2|TRBD2|many|TRBV3-1
TGTGCCAGCAGCAACGTCCGAAGCGGGAGTGGTGGGGAGCTGTTTTTT
CASSNVRSGSGGELFF
>TRBJ2-1|TRBD2|few|TRBV5-1
TGCGCCAGCAGCTTGGTCAGGACTAGCGGCTCCTACAATGAGCAGTTCTTC
CASSLVRTSGSYNEQFF
>TRBJ2-3|.|.|TRBV12-3/TRBV12-4
TGTGCCAGCACCCACATCTTTAACACAGATACGCAGTATTTT
CASTHIFNTDTQYF
>TRBJ2-1|TRBD1|few|TRBV6-1
TGTGCCAGCAGTAAAAGGGACAGGTACTACAATGAGCAGTTCTTC
CASSKRDRYYNEQFF
>TRBJ2-2|TRBD2|.|TRBV11-2
TGTGCCAGCAGCTTAGTCGGATGGGGGGGACGGTCGAACACCGGGGAGCTGTTTTTT
CASSLVGWGGRSNTGELFF
>TRBJ2-3|.|few|TRBV13
TGTGCCAGCCGGGTTAGTGGGAACACAGATACGCAGTATTTT
CASRVSGNTDTQYF
>TRBJ2-7|.|.|TRBV11-2
TGTGCCAGCAGCTTTCACCACGACAGCCGGAACTCCTACGAGCAGTACTTC
CASSFHHDSRNSYEQYF
>TRBJ1-2|.|.|TRBV20-1
TGCAGTGCTATTTCGGACGGACGGAGCTATGGCTACACCTTC
CSAISDGRSYGYTF
>TRBJ2-1|.|few|TRBV5-1
TGCGCCAGCACTTGGGACACGAACAATGAGCAGTTCTTC
CASTWDTNNEQFF
>TRBJ2-7|.|.|TRBV7-9
TGTGCCAGCAGCTTAGACCCCTGGTACGAGCAGTACTTC
CASSLDPWYEQYF
>TRBJ2-2|.|.|TRBV7-9
TGTGCCAGCAGCTCACCATTAACATCGTCCGGGGAGCTGTTTTTT
CASSSPLTSSGELFF
>TRBJ2-1|.|.|TRBV9
TGTGCCAGCAGCGTAGGTAGCTTCCCCAATGAGCAGTTCTTC
CASSVGSFPNEQFF
>TRBJ2-3|TRBD2|.|TRBV9
TGTGCCAGCAGCTCATCCGGGACTAGGGGCACAGATACGCAGTATTTT
CASSSSGTRGTDTQYF
>TRBJ2-3|.|few|TRBV10-3
TGTGCCATCCGCGGGGAGGTGGCAGATACGCAGTATTTT
CAIRGEVADTQYF
>TRBJ2-7|.|few|TRBV28
TGTGCCAGCAGTTTAGCCAGAACTTTCTCCTACGAGCAGTACTTC
CASSLARTFSYEQYF